The 7 T cell receptor beta chains given below trace back to one sample, sequenced in a study of T-cell memory formation after mild COVID-19. From the 5' RACE reads, TCRdb called clonotypes with MiXCR, one entry per CDR3 protein. The repertoire consists of about 450,000 distinct CDR3 sequences, with less than 25% occurring once and the leading ten covering roughly 13%. The sequenced sample was PBMCs or a T cell subset sorted from them (not recorded which). These TCRs come from an adult woman who had mild COVID-19 (a few samples of this study predate the infection). Cell type and time point are not known.

Regarding this clonotype: A junction boundary mismatches the germline segment, possibly from a read error. This chain uses TRBV24-1 with TRBJ2-1; TRBD2 aligns across 9 bases. This CDR3 spans 15 amino acids. From germline, CDR1 is KGHDR and CDR2 SFDVKD. The CDR3 DNA sequence: TGTGACACCAGTGTCGCGGGAGGGATCCGTAATGAGCAGTTCTTC. Protein: CDTSVAGGIRNEQFF.

This clonotype was seen at least ten times. V usage is TRBV7-9 and J usage is TRBJ2-1, with D possibly matching TRBD2 (6 bases). Germline CDR1 reads SEHNR; CDR2 reads FQNEAQ (reference sequence). Trimming shortened V by 0 bases and J by 5 bases, and 8 bases separated the two germline ends. This CDR3 comprises 14 residues. CDR3 protein: CASSLAGGNNEQFF. The CDR3 DNA sequence: TGTGCCAGCAGCTTAGCGGGAGGTAACAATGAGCAGTTCTTC.

This clonotype occurred a few times. The V and J genes are TRBV6-5 and TRBJ2-7, with TRBD1 identical over 10 bases. The germline gives CDR1 MNHEY, CDR2 SVGAGI. CDR3 length equals 15 residues. The J segment lost 2 bases and the V segment lost 2 bases, leaving 3 bases of the junction unmatched. In DNA, the CDR3 is TGTGCCAGCAGTTACGAGGGGACAGGGGCCTACGAGCAGTACTTC. Residues: CASSYEGTGAYEQYF.

The chain uses TRBV6-2 or TRBV6-3 and TRBJ2-1; 9 bases are shared with TRBD1. The trim removed 6 bases at V and 9 bases at J, leaving 9 bases unmatched. Germline CDR1 reads MNHEY; CDR2 reads SVGEGT. The CDR3 sequence is 14 residues long. The CDR3 region is CASRRDRVGGEQFF. The CDR3 coding sequence is TGTGCCAGCAGACGGGACAGGGTGGGAGGTGAGCAGTTCTTC.

A few counts support this clonotype. The chain employs TRBV7-6 and TRBJ2-1; TRBD1 or TRBD2 may be the D gene (5 bases each). This CDR3 has 16 amino acids. Germline CDR1 reads SGHVS; CDR2 reads FNYEAQ. Between the trimmed V and J ends, which lost 1 base and 6 bases, there was a span of 16 bases. The CDR3 loop reads CASSLGPGRGVNEQFF. CDR3 DNA sequence: TGTGCCAGCAGCTTAGGTCCCGGTAGAGGGGTCAATGAGCAGTTCTTC.

This clonotype has ten or more counts. The chain recombines TRBV24-1 with TRBJ2-1, with 7 bases fitting TRBD2. The CDR3 has 19 amino acids. Germline V gene lookup returns CDR1 KGHDR and CDR2 SFDVKD. The V gene end was trimmed by 5 bases and the J gene end by 9 bases; junction bases not matched to a gene: 24. CDR3: CATSGSTHFGTTNMVEQFF. CDR3 in DNA: TGTGCCACCAGTGGATCCACCCATTTCGGGACTACTAATATGGTTGAGCAGTTCTTC.

This clonotype was counted only a few times. The gene calls are TRBV20-1 and TRBJ2-3, with 8 bases identical to TRBD2. The CDR3 contains 13 residues. After removal of 6 bases from V and 11 bases from J, the junction contained 13 bases not matched to a gene. Germline CDR1 DFQATT, CDR2 SNEGSKA (reference sequence). The CDR3 region has the DNA TGCAGTGCAACCAACCCTAGCGGGCGTTGGCAGTATTTT. Its translation is CSATNPSGRWQYF.